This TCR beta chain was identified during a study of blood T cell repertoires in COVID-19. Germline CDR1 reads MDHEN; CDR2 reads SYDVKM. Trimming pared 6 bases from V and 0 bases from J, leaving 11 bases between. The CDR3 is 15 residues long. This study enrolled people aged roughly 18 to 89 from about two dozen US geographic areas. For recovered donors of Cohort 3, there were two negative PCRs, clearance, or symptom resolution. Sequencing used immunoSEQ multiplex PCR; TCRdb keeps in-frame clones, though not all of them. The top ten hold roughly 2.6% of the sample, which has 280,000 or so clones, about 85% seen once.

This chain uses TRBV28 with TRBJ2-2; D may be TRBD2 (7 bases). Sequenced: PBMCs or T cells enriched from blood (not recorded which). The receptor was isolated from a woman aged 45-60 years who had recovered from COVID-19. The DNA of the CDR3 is TGTGCCAGCAGCCAAGGGGGGGCGAACACCGGGGAGCTGTTTTTT. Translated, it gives CASSQGGANTGELFF.